This is a list of T cell receptor beta chains from one sample in a study of glioma-infiltrating T cells. One entry per CDR3 protein, called by TCRdb with MiXCR from the multiplex PCR reads. In the table there are about 400,000 distinct CDR3 sequences, 41% of which are singletons. Sequencing was done on a sample of glioma tissue, nonneoplastic brain tissue, or PBMCs (not recorded which). Receptors were obtained from a human donor with low-grade glioma or glioblastoma, undergoing nonglioma brain surgery, or in good health (not recorded which). Each CDR3 is given with its conserved first and last residue. Each record gives: J gene, D gene, V gene, clone size, CDR3 DNA, CDR3 protein. D genes are given only for firm matches. Where a row states a size, it is once, few, many or the class of an expanded clone; other rows omit it.

>TRBJ2-5|NA|TRBV18|many
TGCGCCAGCAGCCCTAGAGAGACCCAGTACTTC
CASSPRETQYF
>TRBJ1-1|NA|TRBV6-1|few
TGTGCCAGCAGCCCCCAGGGGATTAAAACTTTCTTT
CASSPQGIKTFF
>TRBJ1-2|NA|TRBV2|NA
TGTGCCAGCAACCGCGGGACACAAGTAGAGGGCGGCTACACCTTC
CASNRGTQVEGGYTF
>TRBJ2-3|TRBD2|TRBV7-9|NA
TGTGCCAGCAGACGAGCTAGCGGGAGGTGGGATACGCAGTATTTT
CASRRASGRWDTQYF
>TRBJ2-3|NA|TRBV27|NA
TGTGCCAGCAGTTTAGTCGTCAGTGGGAGTAGCCCCACTAGCACAGATACGCAGTATTTT
CASSLVVSGSSPTSTDTQYF
>TRBJ2-7|TRBD1|TRBV4-1|NA
TGCGCCAGCAGCCAGAGGCAGGACAGGTGGTACGAGCAGTACTTC
CASSQRQDRWYEQYF
>TRBJ2-5|TRBD1|TRBV28|many
TGTGCCAGCATTAAACAGGGGGGAGAGACCCAGTACTTC
CASIKQGGETQYF
>TRBJ1-3|NA|TRBV20-1|many
TGCAGTGCTTCCGAACAGGGCCGAGGAAACACCATATATTTT
CSASEQGRGNTIYF
>TRBJ2-5|TRBD1|TRBV6-2/TRBV6-3|NA
TGTGTCAGCAGTTCACAGGGGGGAGAGACCCAGTACTTC
CVSSSQGGETQYF
>TRBJ2-5|NA|TRBV18|few
TGTGCCAGCTCACAGGGACTTCAAGAGACCCAGTACTTC
CASSQGLQETQYF
>TRBJ2-7|NA|TRBV7-9|many
TGTGCCAGCAGCCAAGGACGGGGGGCCTCCTACGAGCAGTACTTC
CASSQGRGASYEQYF
>TRBJ2-1|TRBD2|TRBV20-1|NA
TGCAGTGCTAGAGTTCTGGGGCTAGCGGGAGTGGTTTCCTACAATGAGCAGTTCTTC
CSARVLGLAGVVSYNEQFF
>TRBJ1-1|TRBD1|TRBV20-1|NA
TGCAGTGCTCCCCGGACAGGGGGGTTTATCATGAACACTGAAGCTTTCTTT
CSAPRTGGFIMNTEAFF
>TRBJ2-3|NA|TRBV19|few
TGTGCCAGTGGAGGGGGGGATACGCAGTATTTT
CASGGGDTQYF
>TRBJ2-7|NA|TRBV6-1|many
TGTGCCAGCAGTCGCATTTCGGGCGGAACCTACGAGCAGTACTTC
CASSRISGGTYEQYF
>TRBJ2-3|NA|TRBV15|many
TGTGCCACCAGCAGAGATTACACGTTTAGGGGTGGCACAGATACGCAGTATTTT
CATSRDYTFRGGTDTQYF
>TRBJ2-7|TRBD2|TRBV4-2|NA
TGTGCCAGCAGCCTAGAGGAATGTGCGGGAGCGGACGAGCAGTACTTC
CASSLEECAGADEQYF
>TRBJ2-1|NA|TRBV19|NA
TGTGACAGTACGGGACCTGGGATTCGCAATGAGCAGTTCTTC
CDSTGPGIRNEQFF
>TRBJ2-3|NA|TRBV28|many
TGTGCCAGCAGTTTTCAAGATTACACAGATACGCAGTATTTT
CASSFQDYTDTQYF
>TRBJ2-5|NA|TRBV3-1|few
TGTGCCAGCAGCCCCCGAGGGGCAGAGACCCAGTACTTC
CASSPRGAETQYF
>TRBJ2-2|NA|TRBV7-2|few
TGTGCCAGCAGCCTAGCGTCTCGCACCGGGGAGCTGTTTTTT
CASSLASRTGELFF
>TRBJ2-1|NA|TRBV6-2/TRBV6-3|NA
TGTGCCAGCAGTTGGCATCGCTCCTACAATGGGCAGTTCTTC
CASSWHRSYNGQFF
>TRBJ2-1|NA|TRBV29-1|NA
TGCAGCGTCAGGGGTCTGGGAACTAATGAGCAGTTCTTC
CSVRGLGTNEQFF
>TRBJ1-1|NA|TRBV7-9|few
TGTGCCAGCAGCTTAGCCATCCCTGAAGCTTTCTTT
CASSLAIPEAFF
>TRBJ2-5|NA|TRBV7-9|NA
TGTGCCAGCAGCTTAGTTGGTCCAGCTGGTGAGACCCAGTACTTC
CASSLVGPAGETQYF
>TRBJ2-3|NA|TRBV20-1|many
TGCAGTGCTAGAGATCGGACAGCCACAGATACGCAGTATTTT
CSARDRTATDTQYF
>TRBJ1-5|NA|TRBV18|NA
TGTGCCAGCTCACAGGGGAACGGCAATCAGCCCCAGCATTTT
CASSQGNGNQPQHF
>TRBJ2-7|NA|TRBV7-2|NA
TGTGCCAGCAGCCAAGGGAGCGGGTGGACCCCCTACGACGAGCAGTACTTC
CASSQGSGWTPYDEQYF
>TRBJ2-6|TRBD2|TRBV6-1|many
TGTGCCAGCAGACTAGCGGGACCGACTGCGGCCAACGTCCTGACTTTC
CASRLAGPTAANVLTF
>TRBJ2-7|NA|TRBV5-1|few
TGCGCCAGCAGCCCTCAGACAGGAGTCTACGAGCAGTACTTC
CASSPQTGVYEQYF
>TRBJ2-4|NA|TRBV20-1|NA
TGCAGCTCTCAGGTAGCCAAAAACATTCAGTACTTC
CSSQVAKNIQYF
>TRBJ2-3|TRBD1|TRBV11-3|NA
TGTGCCAGCAGCATTATTCTAGGGGGCTCCCCCACAGATACGCAGTATTTT
CASSIILGGSPTDTQYF
>TRBJ1-1|NA|TRBV19|NA
TGTGCCAGTAGTATCTCTGTATTGACTGAAGCTTTCTTT
CASSISVLTEAFF
>TRBJ2-1|NA|TRBV28|many
TGTGCCAGCAGTTTAGAAGCGGACCCCTACAATGAGCAGTTCTTC
CASSLEADPYNEQFF
>TRBJ1-5|NA|TRBV4-3|few
TGCGCCAGCAGCCACTCCCCTGAAGGATGGAGCAATCAGCCCCAGCATTTT
CASSHSPEGWSNQPQHF
>TRBJ2-1|NA|TRBV28|NA
TGTCCCAGCTTGAAGGCCAGCGGGCCCCTCTACGGGCAGTTCTTC
CPSLKASGPLYGQFF
>TRBJ2-1|TRBD2|TRBV20-1|few
TGCAGTGCTAGATCCACGGGCGGGAGGCCCCCCAATGAGCAGTTCTTC
CSARSTGGRPPNEQFF
>TRBJ2-7|NA|TRBV28|few
TGTGCCAGCACTCGGGCAGGGGATGCCTACGAGCAGTACTTC
CASTRAGDAYEQYF
>TRBJ2-7|NA|TRBV6-2/TRBV6-3|many
TGTGGCACAGGATTCTCCTACGAGCAGTACTTC
CGTGFSYEQYF
>TRBJ1-2|TRBD1|TRBV19|NA
TGTGCCAGTAGGGACCTCCGGACAGGGAACTATGGCTACACCTTC
CASRDLRTGNYGYTF
>TRBJ2-1|TRBD2|TRBV20-1|few
TGCAGTGCTATTCGGCGGGAGAATACTGAGCAGTTCTTC
CSAIRRENTEQFF
>TRBJ1-1|NA|TRBV27|NA
TGTGCCAGCAGTTCCAGGGTGGTGAACACTGAAGCTTTCTTT
CASSSRVVNTEAFF
>TRBJ1-1|NA|TRBV12-3/TRBV12-4|few
TGTGCCAGCAGCCTTGGACACGTTGAAGCTTTCTTT
CASSLGHVEAFF
>TRBJ2-5|TRBD2|TRBV20-1|few
TGCAGTGCTAGGCAAATAACTAGCGGGAAAGAGACCCAGTACTTC
CSARQITSGKETQYF
>TRBJ1-6|TRBD1|TRBV20-1|NA
TGCAGTGCTTCGGGGACAGGCGCAGGCGGTTCACCCCTCCACTTT
CSASGTGAGGSPLHF
>TRBJ1-2|NA|TRBV25-1|many
TGTGCCAGCAGTTTGCGTGGAGGGGCTCGTGGCTACACCTTC
CASSLRGGARGYTF
>TRBJ2-1|NA|TRBV6-5|NA
TGTGCCAGTAGTATCGGCCAGGGGATCGATGATCAGTTCTTC
CASSIGQGIDDQFF
>TRBJ1-2|TRBD1|TRBV7-2|few
TGTGCCAGCAGCTTTAATATAGGGGGCTTCTTCTACACCTTC
CASSFNIGGFFYTF